This entry is about one TCR beta chain. The data belong to a study of blood T cell repertoires in COVID-19. Method: immunoSEQ multiplex PCR; TCRdb's copy keeps in-frame clones and lacks some. The sample carries about 140,000 clones, roughly 88% recorded once. This clonotype was obtained from a woman aged 60 to 75 with acute or convalescent COVID-19. The sample was peripheral blood.

As DNA, the CDR3 is TGCGCCAGCAGCCAAGAAGGTTACGGGGGGGACTCCGGGGAGCTGTTTTTT. Protein product: CASSQEGYGGDSGELFF. This chain uses TRBV4-1 with TRBJ2-2; 8 positions agree with TRBD2. Germline lookup yields CDR1 MGHRA and CDR2 YSYEKL. The CDR3 runs 17 residues. The junction had 9 bases not matched to a gene; V was cut back by 0 bases and J by 6 bases.